A selection of T cell receptor beta chains follows, all from one sample in a study of blood T cell repertoires in COVID-19. Here immunoSEQ multiplex PCR was the method, and the copy in TCRdb shows in-frame clones only, minus some. The repertoire holds roughly 180,000 clones, 86% seen once, with around 8.6% in the top ten. Sequencing was performed on PBMCs or T cells enriched from blood (not recorded which). The source is a woman aged 30 to 39 who had recovered from COVID-19. The CDR3 runs from the conserved cysteine through the conserved F or W. D genes are given only for firm matches. Not every row has a clone size; where given, it reads once, few, many or a size class.

TRBV7-7	once	TRBD2	TRBJ2-1	TGTGCCAGCAGCTACCACCGGGACCCCAGACTAGCGGGCCCTTTCTACAATGAGCAGTTCTTC	CASSYHRDPRLAGPFYNEQFF
TRBV24-1	.	.	TRBJ2-2	TGTGCCACCAGTGAGTCGAGCTTCGCCGGGGAGCTGTTTTTT	CATSESSFAGELFF
TRBV7-9	once	TRBD2	TRBJ2-7	TGTGCCAGCAGCCAACTACTAGCGGGAGTCGCCGACGAGCAGTACTTC	CASSQLLAGVADEQYF
TRBV10-2	.	.	TRBJ2-6	TGCGCCAGCAGTCCCCCGGCGGCTGGGGCCAACGTCCTGACTTTC	CASSPPAAGANVLTF
TRBV4-1	.	.	TRBJ2-7	TGCGCCAGCAGCCAAGGAGAACAGGGCAGGAAAGAGCAGTACTTC	CASSQGEQGRKEQYF
TRBV11-3	.	TRBD2	TRBJ2-1	TGTGCCAGCAGCTCTGGACTAGCGGATCCTGCTGGTGAGCAGTTCTTC	CASSSGLADPAGEQFF
TRBV15	.	TRBD1	TRBJ1-1	TGTGCCACCAGCAGAGCGGACAGGCTCGGGACTGAAGCTTTCTTT	CATSRADRLGTEAFF
TRBV27	.	.	TRBJ1-6	TGTGCCAGCAGTTTAAATCCCCTCTATTCACCCCTCCACTTT	CASSLNPLYSPLHF
TRBV6-5	.	.	TRBJ2-3	TGTGCCAGCAGGCGGGACCCGGAGGGTACGCAGTATTTT	CASRRDPEGTQYF
TRBV4-1	.	TRBD1	TRBJ2-4	TGCGCCAGCAGCCAAGACCGCGGCCGGGACAGACCATACTTC	CASSQDRGRDRPYF
TRBV5-1	once	.	TRBJ1-4	TGCGCCAGCAGGGACTGGCCAGGGGCCACTAATGAAAAACTGTTTTTT	CASRDWPGATNEKLFF
TRBV3-1/TRBV3-2	.	TRBD2	TRBJ2-5	TGTGCCAGCAGCCAAGCGGACGGCGGGAGGTCGAAGACCCAGTACTTC	CASSQADGGRSKTQYF
TRBV27	.	TRBD2	TRBJ2-3	TGTGCCAGCAGTGCATTCCCGGGACTAGCGAGCACAGATACGCAGTATTTT	CASSAFPGLASTDTQYF
TRBV2	.	.	TRBJ2-2	TGTGCCAGCAGATACAGCGGGGAGCTGTTTTTT	CASRYSGELFF
TRBV5-1	few	TRBD2	TRBJ2-2	TGCGCCAGCAGCCCGGGACTAGCGGGAGGCACCGGGGAGCTGTTTTTT	CASSPGLAGGTGELFF
TRBV6-2/TRBV6-3	.	.	TRBJ2-6	TGTGCCAGCAGTTACCGTGCAGGCGAAATAGCTGGGGCCAACGTCCTGACTTTC	CASSYRAGEIAGANVLTF
TRBV5-6	.	TRBD1	TRBJ1-1	TGTGCCAGCAGTCGCTCCCCGGGACAGGAGCTGAACACTGAAGCTTTCTTT	CASSRSPGQELNTEAFF
TRBV12-3/TRBV12-4	.	.	TRBJ1-1	TGTGCCAGCAGTTCACCCAGGGGACCAGCTTTCTTT	CASSSPRGPAFF
TRBV29-1	.	TRBD2	TRBJ2-7	TGCAGCGTTGGGTTGTCGAGCGGGAGGCCCTACGAGCAGTACTTC	CSVGLSSGRPYEQYF
TRBV21-1	.	.	TRBJ2-7	TGTGCCAGCAGCAACAACCGGGACAGGCGCTACGAGCAGTACTTC	CASSNNRDRRYEQYF
TRBV30	.	.	TRBJ1-4	TGTGCCTGGAGTGTACGGAAAGGAGGGACTAATGAAAAACTGTTTTTT	CAWSVRKGGTNEKLFF
TRBV6-5	.	.	TRBJ1-6	TGTGCCAGCAGCCCCGTGGGGGCCAATTCACCCCTCCACTTT	CASSPVGANSPLHF
TRBV7-3	.	.	TRBJ2-1	TGTGCCAGCAGCTTAGGCTTAAACTACTACAATGAGCAGTTCTTC	CASSLGLNYYNEQFF
TRBV9	.	TRBD2	TRBJ2-2	TGTGCCAGCAGCGTACTAGCGGGAGGGCCTCAGACCGGGGAGCTGTTTTTT	CASSVLAGGPQTGELFF
TRBV3-1/TRBV3-2	.	.	TRBJ2-1	TGTGCCAGCAGCTTGGAGGGTAATGAGCAGTTCTTC	CASSLEGNEQFF
TRBV5-4	.	TRBD1	TRBJ1-2	TGTGCCAGCAGCTTTCTTCCGGGACAGGAGTATAATGGCTACACCTTC	CASSFLPGQEYNGYTF
TRBV3-1/TRBV3-2	few	.	TRBJ2-7	TGTGCCAGCAGCTTTACCACATCCTACGAGCAGTACTTC	CASSFTTSYEQYF
TRBV11-2	.	TRBD1	TRBJ2-7	TGTGCCAGCAGCAAGGGACAGGCCTACGAGCAGTACTTC	CASSKGQAYEQYF
TRBV10-3	.	TRBD2	TRBJ2-2	TGTGCCATCAGTGACCTGACTAGCGGGGCGAACACCGGGGAGCTGTTTTTT	CAISDLTSGANTGELFF
TRBV2	.	.	TRBJ2-7	TGTGCCAGCAGTGAAGTCTCCGGTTACGAGCAGTACTTC	CASSEVSGYEQYF
TRBV14	.	.	TRBJ2-5	TGTGCCAGCAGCCAGCGGGCCTTAGTAAGGGCGCAAGAGACCCAGTACTTC	CASSQRALVRAQETQYF
TRBV10-1	.	TRBD1	TRBJ1-4	TGCGCCAGCCCCGACAGGGGCACTGCGGGACTGTTTTTT	CASPDRGTAGLFF
TRBV19	few	TRBD2	TRBJ2-7	TGTGCCAGTAGTTTAGCGGGAGCGAGCTACGAGCAGTACTTC	CASSLAGASYEQYF
TRBV18	.	TRBD1	TRBJ1-1	TGTGCCAGCTCACCCCGGACAGGGTTGGAGAGTGAAGCTTTCTTT	CASSPRTGLESEAFF
TRBV6-5	.	.	TRBJ1-1	TGTGCCAGCAATCAGGGTTATAATAACACTGAAGCTTTCTTT	CASNQGYNNTEAFF
TRBV10-3	.	TRBD1	TRBJ2-1	TGTGCCATCAGTAGGACAGGGGGTATTGAGCAGTTCTTC	CAISRTGGIEQFF
TRBV28	.	.	TRBJ1-5	TGTGCCAGCAGTTTTGCCAGGGCTGTGGGTCAGCCCCAGCATTTT	CASSFARAVGQPQHF
TRBV3-1/TRBV3-2	.	.	TRBJ1-2	TGTGCCACGGGTTCTAACTATGGCTACACCTTC	CATGSNYGYTF
TRBV2	.	TRBD2	TRBJ2-7	TGTGCCAGCAGCGAGATCCCCGGGACTACCTACGAGCAGTACTTC	CASSEIPGTTYEQYF
TRBV14	.	.	TRBJ1-1	TGTGCCAGCAGACCGGGGAAGAACACTGAAGCTTTCTTT	CASRPGKNTEAFF
TRBV7-6	once	.	TRBJ2-1	TGTGCCAGCAGCTTAGAGTGGCGGGACTCCTACAATGAGCAGTTCTTC	CASSLEWRDSYNEQFF
TRBV23-1	.	TRBD2	TRBJ2-1	TGCGCCAGCAGTCAGCCCGGGACTAGCGGGAGAGGAAATGAGCAGTTCTTC	CASSQPGTSGRGNEQFF
TRBV4-1	.	TRBD2	TRBJ2-7	TGCGCCAGCAGCCAAGCGTGGTCTAGCGGGGCCTCCTACGAGCAGTACTTC	CASSQAWSSGASYEQYF
TRBV24-1	.	TRBD2	TRBJ2-1	TGTGCCACCAGTGACCCAAGAGGACTTAGCGGGAGAAATAATGAGCAGTTCTTC	CATSDPRGLSGRNNEQFF
TRBV5-4	few	.	TRBJ1-1	TGTGCCAGCAGCCTCTATTCGGCAGGCAACACTGAAGCTTTCTTT	CASSLYSAGNTEAFF
TRBV9	.	.	TRBJ1-4	TGTGCCAGCAGCGTAGGTCTGGGGCGCAATGAAAAACTGTTTTTT	CASSVGLGRNEKLFF
TRBV4-1	.	.	TRBJ2-7	TGCGCCAGCAGCCAGGGAAGCGGTACCTACGAGCAGTACTTC	CASSQGSGTYEQYF
TRBV9	.	.	TRBJ2-5	TGTGCCAGCAGCCTGGGTGAGGTCCAGTACTTC	CASSLGEVQYF
TRBV5-1	.	TRBD1	TRBJ1-1	TGCGCCAGCAGCTGGGACAGGGGTGGCACTTCAAAAGCTTTCTTT	CASSWDRGGTSKAFF
TRBV24-1	.	TRBD1	TRBJ2-1	TGTGCCACCAAAGGGACAGACAAAGGGTACAATGAGCAGTTCTTC	CATKGTDKGYNEQFF
TRBV6-5	.	TRBD1	TRBJ1-6	TGTGCCAGCAGCCGAATGGACAGGGCGAGTTCACCCCTCCACTTT	CASSRMDRASSPLHF
TRBV18	once	TRBD1	TRBJ1-3	TGTGCCAGCTCTACCGGGACAGGGGAAAAAAACACCATATATTTT	CASSTGTGEKNTIYF
TRBV6-5	.	TRBD2	TRBJ2-1	TGTGCCAGCAGTCGGACTAGCGGGAACAATGAGCAGTTCTTC	CASSRTSGNNEQFF